This TCR beta chain was sequenced in a study of control samples from healthy donors and cancer patients. Profiled with immunoSEQ multiplex PCR; TCRdb holds only in-frame clones, not every one. The sample lists about 180,000 clones, roughly nine tenths seen once, with about 1.4% in the top ten. In its sample, this clone was seen once. Between the trimmed V and J ends, which lost 4 bases and 9 bases, there was a span of 19 bases. The CDR3 is 15 residues long. CDR1 is MNHEY and CDR2 is SMNVEV in the germline V gene (reference sequence). Sequencing was done on a sample of blood. V is TRBV27 and J is TRBJ2-1; D is tentatively TRBD1 or TRBD2 (5 bases each). The clonotype comes from a young man in good health. The CDR3 reads CASSYRDQPPGEQFF. As DNA, the CDR3 is TGTGCCAGCAGTTACCGGGACCAGCCCCCCGGTGAGCAGTTCTTC.